This T cell receptor (beta chain) is drawn from a study of T cells after yellow fever vaccination. Conversion of TCR transcripts into cDNA relied on 5'RACE template switching, which added a universal primer site and UMIs. Each CDR3 protein gets one entry after TCRdb re-called the 5' RACE reads with MiXCR. The sample lists some 120,000 distinct CDR3 sequences, about 7.4% occurring once. This clonotype was recorded at least ten times. The CDR3 is 16 amino acids. V lost 5 bases to trimming and J lost 0 bases; unmatched junction nucleotides: 5. The germline V gene encodes CDR1 SGHRS and CDR2 YFSETQ. This rearrangement joins TRBV5-1 to TRBJ2-2; 9 bases align to TRBD1. The specimen comprised CD4+ T cells sorted from PBMCs, sampled 10 days after the first yellow fever vaccination. This sequence was found in a young man who received the YFV17D yellow fever vaccine. The DNA of the CDR3 is TGCGCCAGCAGGCCGGACAGGGGAACGAACACCGGGGAGCTGTTTTTT. It specifies CASRPDRGTNTGELFF.